This T cell receptor (beta chain) was recorded in a study of Ad26.COV2.S vaccination and SARS-CoV-2 variants (dated by TCRdb to 2020 to 2023). Turning to the overall study: Vaccine-arm donors came from COV1001, a multicentre, randomized, double-blind, placebo-controlled phase I-IIa trial of Ad26.COV2.S in healthy adults. Ad26.COV2.S was administered intramuscularly at 5 x 10^10 or 1 x 10^11 viral particles, either as a single shot or as two shots given 56 days apart. Sequencing of the TCRbeta repertoire served to evaluate the specificity and breadth of SARS-CoV-2-reactive T cell receptors following Ad26.COV2.S vaccination. Investigators remained blinded to trial group allocation during experiments and outcome assessment. A total of about 30 samples were included in the TCR-sequenced set, comprising roughly 19 Ad26.COV2.S vaccine recipients, 5 placebo recipients and 8 SARS-CoV-2 convalescent individuals. Trial participants were randomized into five groups of five: low-dose or high-dose Ad26.COV2.S given once or twice, or placebo on both occasions.

The sample's treatment or condition, from its label and the paper: around 19 received Ad26.COV2.S at low or high dose, single or two shots; about 5 received placebo; per-sample allocation not given. Repertoires of vaccine and placebo recipients were sequenced from samples collected on day 63 after the first injection. Cohort 1b enrolled around 24 adults aged 18-55 years at a single site in Boston, USA, between 29 July and 7 August 2020. Ad26.COV2.S was a replication-incompetent adenovirus type 26 vector that expressed a prefusion-stabilized SARS-CoV-2 spike protein derived from the original Wuhan strain. General study outcomes and caveats: Comparable non-spike TCR breadth was observed between vaccine and placebo recipients, consistent with only spike being contained in the vaccine. Substantial breadth of spike-specific CD8+ and CD4+ T cell responses was reported after vaccination. The authors noted that total T cell responses may have been underestimated by the TCR breadth and depth analyses. The study was not powered for comparison of responses between vaccine doses or regimens. Compared with placebo recipients, Ad26.COV2.S recipients showed higher spike-specific TCR breadth (P = 0.0014).

The immunoSEQ Assay was used to sequence TCRbeta CDR3 regions. After extraction, genomic DNA underwent amplification by bias-controlled multiplex PCR, followed by high-throughput sequencing. The authors processed their data as follows. To quantify the absolute abundance of every unique TCRbeta CDR3 region, sequences were collapsed and filtered. T cell fraction was estimated by normalization of TCRbeta template counts to usable DNA, with usable DNA being measured through amplification of reference genes present in all nucleated cells. Repertoire TCRs were annotated as SARS-CoV-2-specific by exact matching of V gene, CDR3 amino acid sequence and J gene to a known reactive TCR set. The reference SARS-CoV-2 TCR set came from MIRA and was filtered for enrichment in COVID-19-positive ImmuneCODE repertoires, removing public or cross-reactive TCRs. Based on the MIRA antigens, annotated TCRs were further analysed at the level of specific ORF or position within ORF. Breadth was defined as the number of annotated unique rearrangements divided by the total number of unique productive rearrangements, and depth was defined as the summed frequency of the annotated unique rearrangements. Two-sided Wilcoxon rank-sum tests were used to compare TCR breadth between groups. The immuneACCESS repertoire file appears here via TCRdb, limited to in-frame rearrangements. These files lack a portion of the clones; in checked studies, under half of the deficit traces to unresolved V genes, and the cause of the others is not known. Clone size and V and J calls were adopted from that table, with D and trimming inferred from the DNA. For this sample the table gives fewer than 300,000 clones, of which roughly 86% were detected only once. Approximately 3.4% of the sample lies in the top ten.

Comment on this clone: This clone's antigen is unknown. Base-call qualities are not available, and no considerably larger clone is one nucleotide away.

CDR1 and CDR2 are read off the germline V gene as SGHAT and FQNNGV. Trimming removed 1 base from V and 1 base from J; the gene matches leave 8 bases unexplained. Inclusive of the bounding cysteine and phenylalanine, the CDR3 is 17 residues long. This entry keeps only the CDR3 DNA: 51 bases, framed from base 1. The TCR was taken from a person between 18 and 60 years old who received the Ad26.COV2.S COVID-19 vaccine or a placebo. The sequencing here drew on peripheral blood, taken in a trial of Ad26.COV2.S vaccine versus placebo. The rearranged segments are TRBV11-2 and TRBJ1-2, and 8 junction bases match TRBD1. The CDR3 has the sequence CASSLVRGTGLNYGYTF. Here is the DNA: TGTGCCAGCAGCTTAGTTAGGGGGACAGGACTTAACTATGGCTACACCTTC. The reference TRBV11-2 and TRBJ1-2 proteins fill in what lies around the CDR3, so the full variable domain reads EAGVAQSPRYKIIEKRQSVAFWCNPISGHATLYWYQQILGQGPKLLIQFQNNGVVDDSQLPKDRFSAERLKGVDSTLKIQPAKLEDSAVYLCASSLVRGTGLNYGYTFGSGTRLTVV.